The 27 T cell receptor beta chains reported below all come from one sample, sequenced in a study of blood T cell repertoires in COVID-19. Clones were sequenced by immunoSEQ multiplex PCR, and TCRdb holds only the in-frame ones, with some missing. The data show around 250,000 clones, 86% seen once. The specimen was peripheral blood. The receptors originated from a man in his sixties with acute or convalescent COVID-19.

The J gene is TRBJ1-4, the V gene TRBV30, with 7 positions matching TRBD1. Germline V gene sequence: CDR1 GTSNPN, CDR2 SVGIG (reference sequence). The CDR3 consists of 15 residues. Germline trimming cut 2 bases from V and 7 bases from J; bases unmatched to any gene: 10. CDR3 sequence (DNA): TGTGCCTGGAGTCATCCGACAGGGTCGGGTGAAAAACTGTTTTTT. Protein product: CAWSHPTGSGEKLFF.

CDR3 coding DNA: TGTGCCAGCAGCCCTCCTCCAACAGACTATGGCTACACCTTC. It specifies CASSPPPTDYGYTF. The genes are TRBV7-2 and TRBJ1-2, with D unclear. This CDR3 has 14 amino acids. V was clipped by 5 bases and J by 3 bases, with 13 bases between them. CDR1 is SGHTA, CDR2 FQGNSA, per germline.

The V gene is TRBV5-4, the J gene TRBJ1-2; 7 positions agree with TRBD1. CDR1 is SGHNT, CDR2 YYREEE, per germline (reference sequence). The V segment lost 4 bases and the J segment 2 bases; nucleotides outside the gene matches: 2. The CDR3 runs 13 residues. This CDR3 reads CASSMGQNYGYTF. The CDR3 DNA reads TGTGCCAGCAGCATGGGACAGAACTATGGCTACACCTTC.

The V and J genes are TRBV6-5 and TRBJ1-4, with D unresolved. Trimming stripped 2 bases from V and 0 bases from J, with 7 bases between. The CDR3 runs 15 residues. CDR1 is MNHEY, CDR2 SVGAGI, per germline. The CDR3 DNA reads TGTGCCAGCAGTTACGAGAGAGCAACTAATGAAAAACTGTTTTTT. Its translation: CASSYERATNEKLFF.

The V call is TRBV7-9, the J call TRBJ1-3; 8 bases line up with TRBD1. Germline CDR1 SEHNR, CDR2 FQNEAQ (reference sequence). Trimming removed 5 bases from V and 0 bases from J; junction bases left unmatched: 6. This CDR3 contains 16 residues. The CDR3 sequence: CASSLTGGFSGNTIYF. DNA for the CDR3: TGTGCCAGCAGCCTAACAGGGGGTTTCTCTGGAAACACCATATATTTT.

The V call is TRBV24-1, the J call TRBJ2-1, with TRBD2 matching over 7 bases. This CDR3 comprises 16 residues. Germline lookup yields CDR1 KGHDR and CDR2 SFDVKD. V lost 6 bases, J lost 4 bases, and 11 bases stayed unmatched. CDR3 loop: CATSPKGGSLYNEQFF. CDR3 sequence (DNA): TGTGCCACCAGTCCCAAGGGCGGGAGTTTGTACAATGAGCAGTTCTTC.

The rearrangement uses TRBV11-2 and TRBJ2-7; 7 nucleotides agree with TRBD2. This CDR3 region has 12 residues. Germline CDR1 reads SGHAT; CDR2 reads FQNNGV. After removal of 8 bases from V and 6 bases from J, the junction contained 7 bases not matched to a gene. CDR3 sequence reads: CASCGGSGEQYF. CDR3 DNA sequence: TGTGCCAGCTGCGGGGGATCGGGCGAGCAGTACTTC.

This sequence joins TRBV5-8 and TRBJ1-1; 7 bases are a match to TRBD1. Looked up from germline, CDR1 is SGHTS and CDR2 is YDEGEE. Trimming took 4 bases from V and 3 from J; bases not matched to a gene: 12. This CDR3 contains 16 residues. The CDR3 DNA reads as TGTGCCAGCAGCCCAATCACTACAGGGGTAGACACTGAAGCTTTCTTT. Encoded protein: CASSPITTGVDTEAFF.

The sample holds one count of this clone. The chain carries TRBV30 and TRBJ2-7, with TRBD1 matching 9 bases. J gave up 3 bases and V 6 bases, and 9 bases lay outside the gene matches. This CDR3 region has 14 residues. Per germline, CDR1 GTSNPN and CDR2 SVGIG (reference sequence). This chain's CDR3 is CACLTGGRVYEQYF. The CDR3, as DNA: TGTGCCTGCCTTACAGGGGGCAGGGTCTACGAGCAGTACTTC.

CDR3 amino acids: CAWSERRDEQFF. In nucleotides, the CDR3 is TGTGCCTGGAGTGAGAGGAGAGATGAGCAGTTCTTC. The genes are TRBV30 and TRBJ2-1; D ambiguous. V lost 1 base and J 8 bases, leaving 9 bases between the germline ends. The germline V gene has CDR1 GTSNPN and CDR2 SVGIG (reference sequence). This CDR3 spans 12 amino acids.

The rearrangement links TRBV18 to TRBJ2-3; tentative D call: TRBD1 (6 bases). This CDR3 is built from 16 residues. Trimming took off 2 bases at V and 4 bases at J, with 16 bases between the two ends. CDR1 is KGHSH, CDR2 LQKENI, per germline. The CDR3 is CASSPKGPGVPDTQYF. CDR3 coding DNA: TGTGCCAGCTCACCAAAGGGCCCAGGGGTCCCAGATACGCAGTATTTT. The variable domain in full, completed from reference TRBV18 and TRBJ2-3, reads NAGVMQNPRHLVRRRGQEARLRCSPMKGHSHVYWYRQLPEEGLKFMVYLQKENIIDESGMPKERFSAEFPKEGPSILRIQQVVRGDSAAYFCASSPKGPGVPDTQYFGPGTRLTVL.

This clone turned up a few times. The chain combines TRBV5-8 with TRBJ2-7, with D tentatively TRBD1 (5 bases). The CDR3 covers 15 residues. The V gene's germline CDR1 is SGHTS and CDR2 YDEGEE. Trimming left V 2 bases short and J 2 bases short, with 14 bases between. DNA of the CDR3: TGTGCCAGCAGCTTTTGGCAGGGAAGTACCTACGAGCAGTACTTC. Its protein product is CASSFWQGSTYEQYF.

This clone has more than one count but fewer than ten. V usage is TRBV6-2 or TRBV6-3 and J usage is TRBJ2-1; no reliable D call. Germline V gene sequence: CDR1 MNHEY, CDR2 SVGEGT. V was pared by 5 bases and J by 2 bases, with 7 bases between. The CDR3 has 13 amino acids. CDR3 DNA sequence: TGTGCCAGCAGTAGGAGTACCTACAATGAGCAGTTCTTC. Translating it yields CASSRSTYNEQFF.

The V call is TRBV29-1, the J call TRBJ2-1, with 7 bases lining up with TRBD1. CDR3 length: 15 amino acids. V was clipped by 7 bases and J by 2 bases; unmatched bases: 11. From germline, CDR1 is SQVTM and CDR2 ANQGSEA. CDR3 DNA: TGCAGCGCCCGACGGATAGGGGGCCCCTACAATGAGCAGTTCTTC. Translated, it gives CSARRIGGPYNEQFF.

The genes are TRBV30 and TRBJ2-3; 7 bases are shared with TRBD1. Germline-derived CDR1 and CDR2 are GTSNPN and SVGIG (reference sequence). V was clipped by 1 base and J by 0 bases; unmatched bases: 4. This CDR3 has 15 amino acids. The CDR3, as DNA: TGTGCCTGGAGTGGGACAGGATTTAGCACAGATACGCAGTATTTT. As protein: CAWSGTGFSTDTQYF.

The chain has TRBV4-3 and TRBJ2-1, with D maybe TRBD2 (6 bases). The CDR3 spans 15 residues. In germline, CDR1 is LGHNA, CDR2 YSLEER. V was trimmed by 0 bases and J by 2 bases, leaving 8 bases between them. In nucleotides, the CDR3 is TGCGCCAGCAGCCAAGAGGGCGGGACCTACAATGAGCAGTTCTTC. Its translation is CASSQEGGTYNEQFF.

Worth noting for this clone: It is likely a read error, because the conserved phenylalanine at the end of the CDR3 is missing. The DNA is left out, because the CDR3 cannot be placed on it with certainty; the CDR3 is given as TCRdb lists it. V is TRBV5-6 and J is TRBJ1-1; the listed D gene, TRBD1, was not tested against the DNA. Germline V CDR1 and CDR2: SGHDT, YYEEEE. Ends included, the CDR3 has 16 residues. Here the CDR3 reads CASSLLAVGRVDNLDL.

V and J are TRBV29-1 and TRBJ1-1; maybe TRBD1 (5 bases). V dropped 0 bases and J dropped 4 bases, with 15 bases sitting between them. The CDR3 sequence is 15 residues long. Germline loops: CDR1 SQVTM, CDR2 ANQGSEA. CDR3 in amino acids: CSVEDPGGVGTEAFF. The CDR3 DNA reads TGCAGCGTTGAAGATCCGGGGGGTGTGGGCACTGAAGCTTTCTTT. Full variable domain (remainder filled in from reference TRBV29-1 and TRBJ1-1): SAVISQKPSRDICQRGTSLTIQCQVDSQVTMMFWYRQQPGQSLTLIATANQGSEATYESGFVIDKFPISRPNLTFSTLTVSNMSPEDSSIYLCSVEDPGGVGTEAFFGQGTRLTVV.

The chain links TRBV6-5 to TRBJ2-1; D unclear. The CDR3 extends over 14 amino acids. Trimming took 6 bases from V and 0 from J, leaving 9 bases between them. Germline lookup yields CDR1 MNHEY and CDR2 SVGAGI. The chain's CDR3 is CASSTALSYNEQFF. In DNA form, the CDR3 reads TGTGCCAGCAGCACAGCTCTCTCCTACAATGAGCAGTTCTTC.

The chain is built from TRBV18 and TRBJ2-7; D is perhaps TRBD2 (5 bases). CDR1 is KGHSH and CDR2 is LQKENI in the germline V gene. V lost 3 bases to trimming and J lost 6 bases, with 9 bases between them. The CDR3 spans 12 residues. CDR3 sequence reads: CASSPGDGEQYF. DNA of the CDR3: TGTGCCAGCTCACCGGGAGACGGCGAGCAGTACTTC. The full variable domain, its missing parts supplied by reference TRBV18 and TRBJ2-7, is NAGVMQNPRHLVRRRGQEARLRCSPMKGHSHVYWYRQLPEEGLKFMVYLQKENIIDESGMPKERFSAEFPKEGPSILRIQQVVRGDSAAYFCASSPGDGEQYFGPGTRLTVT.

This clone was recorded a few times. The gene calls are TRBV24-1 and TRBJ2-1, with D tentatively TRBD1 (6 bases). There are 12 residues in the CDR3. CDR1 KGHDR and CDR2 SFDVKD come from the germline V gene. Trimming cost V 3 bases and J 13 bases, with 12 bases left between them. Here the CDR3 reads CATSDRGTGQFF. CDR3 nucleotide sequence: TGTGCCACCAGTGATAGGGGGACCGGTCAGTTCTTC.

J is TRBJ2-3 and V is TRBV7-8; 8 nucleotides agree with TRBD2. The trim removed 0 bases at V and 5 bases at J, leaving 7 bases unmatched. Germline V gene sequence: CDR1 SGHVS, CDR2 FQNEAQ. The CDR3 has 16 residues. CDR3 nucleotides: TGTGCCAGCAGCTTAGCTGCGGGAGGCTTTATAGATACGCAGTATTTT. It specifies CASSLAAGGFIDTQYF.

The chain has TRBV19 and TRBJ1-5, with 7 nucleotides matching TRBD1. Germline loops: CDR1 LNHDA, CDR2 SQIVND (reference sequence). J was trimmed by 2 bases and V by 5 bases; bases with no gene match: 12. This CDR3 is 17 amino acids long. CDR3 region: CASSPYTGARGNQPQHF. The CDR3 coding sequence is TGTGCCAGTAGTCCTTATACAGGGGCGCGGGGCAATCAGCCCCAGCATTTT.

This chain uses TRBV10-3 with TRBJ1-1, with D tentatively TRBD1 (5 bases). Germline-derived CDR1 and CDR2 are ENHRY and SYGVKD. The CDR3 has 16 residues. The germline V and J ends were trimmed by 3 bases and 1 base, with 15 bases remaining between them. CDR3 in amino acids: CAISDPSPRGNTEAFF. The CDR3 nucleotides read TGTGCCATCAGTGATCCGTCCCCAAGGGGGAACACTGAAGCTTTCTTT.

This sequence joins TRBV19 and TRBJ2-4, with D possibly TRBD1 on 5 matching bases. V was cut by 6 bases and J by 0 bases, with 12 bases left in between. CDR1 and CDR2 (germline): LNHDA, SQIVND (reference sequence). The CDR3 loop spans 15 amino acids. CDR3 DNA: TGTGCCAGTAGCCCCGGACATCTAGCCAAAAACATTCAGTACTTC. Its translation is CASSPGHLAKNIQYF.

The chain couples TRBV5-4 to TRBJ2-3, with 7 bases lining up with TRBD1. Germline V CDR1 and CDR2: SGHNT, YYREEE (reference sequence). The ends lost 0 bases at V and 6 bases at J; junction bases unmatched: 10. CDR3 length: 16 amino acids. In nucleotides, the CDR3 is TGTGCCAGCAGCTTGGCCGTGGCAGGGGGTAGGGATACGCAGTATTTT. Amino acids: CASSLAVAGGRDTQYF.

The chain recombines TRBV27 with TRBJ2-5; a possible D gene is TRBD2 (5 bases). Germline V lookup: CDR1 MNHEY, CDR2 SMNVEV (reference sequence). Deletions cut 4 bases from V and 5 bases from J, with 14 bases between. The CDR3 is 14 amino acids. CDR3 protein: CASSSDPTRETQYF. The CDR3 nucleotides read TGTGCCAGCAGTTCTGACCCTACTAGGGAGACCCAGTACTTC.